Presented here are 20 T cell receptor beta chains from one specimen sequenced in a study of blood T cell repertoires in COVID-19 (dated by TCRdb to the early 2020s). The library was produced with the immunoSEQ multiplex PCR assay. The immuneACCESS repertoire file appears here via TCRdb, limited to in-frame rearrangements. These files lack a portion of the clones; in checked studies, under half of the deficit traces to unresolved V genes, and the cause of the others is not known. The sample table shows some 400,000 clones, and around 87% are seen once. The ten largest clones represent about 2.1% of the sample. Sequencing input: peripheral blood. These receptors were obtained from an older woman with COVID-19, enrolled during active disease.

The chain combines TRBV7-3 with TRBJ2-3, with D possibly matching TRBD2 (5 bases). This CDR3 is built from 13 residues. Germline V CDR1 and CDR2: SGHTA, FQGTGA. The V and J ends lost 6 bases and 4 bases respectively, with 11 bases between them. The CDR3 here is CASSLSAADTQYF. Written as DNA, the CDR3 is TGTGCCAGCAGTCTTAGCGCAGCAGATACGCAGTATTTT.

This chain joins TRBV6-6 and TRBJ2-1; 14 bases match TRBD2. The CDR3 extends over 17 amino acids. Germline CDR1 reads MNHNY; CDR2 reads SVGAGI (reference sequence). V lost 5 bases, J lost 2 bases, and 5 bases stayed unmatched. The DNA of the CDR3 is TGTGCCAGCAGTCCCCGGACTAGCGGGGGGCCCTACAATGAGCAGTTCTTC. Translating it yields CASSPRTSGGPYNEQFF.

The V gene is TRBV5-1, the J gene TRBJ1-4; possible D gene TRBD1, 5 bases. CDR1 and CDR2 from the germline V gene are SGHRS and YFSETQ. CDR3 length: 13 amino acids. V was shortened by 3 bases and J by 7 bases, with 10 bases between the two germline ends. The CDR3 DNA sequence: TGCGCCAGCAGCTCCCAGGGTACTGAAAAACTGTTTTTT. Protein: CASSSQGTEKLFF. Variable domain in full (rest from reference TRBV5-1 and TRBJ1-4): KAGVTQTPRYLIKTRGQQVTLSCSPISGHRSVSWYQQTPGQGLQFLFEYFSETQRNKGNFPGRFSGRQFSNSRSEMNVSTLELGDSALYLCASSSQGTEKLFFGSGTQLSVL.

V is TRBV5-1 and J is TRBJ2-5; 10 nucleotides match TRBD2. V trimming: 1 base; J trimming: 3 bases; junction bases outside the gene matches: 6. CDR1 and CDR2 from the germline V gene are SGHRS and YFSETQ. The CDR3 extends over 16 amino acids. The CDR3 loop reads CASSLLWLAGEETQYF. The CDR3 region has the DNA TGCGCCAGCAGCTTGTTATGGCTAGCGGGGGAAGAGACCCAGTACTTC.

This chain links TRBV7-9 with TRBJ2-7; no clear D gene. Germline lookup yields CDR1 SEHNR and CDR2 FQNEAQ (reference sequence). Trimming shortened V by 1 base and J by 2 bases, and 9 bases separated the two germline ends. CDR3 length: 14 residues. The CDR3, as DNA: TGTGCCAGCAGCTTAGACGTCAGGCCCTACGAGCAGTACTTC. Amino acids: CASSLDVRPYEQYF.

This clone was seen only a few times. This chain's CDR3 is CASRRRTGGFTEAFF. In DNA form, the CDR3 reads TGTGCCAGCAGGAGGAGGACAGGGGGGTTCACTGAAGCTTTCTTT. The rearrangement links TRBV6-5 to TRBJ1-1; 10 bases line up with TRBD1. J gave up 4 bases and V 6 bases, and 8 bases lay outside the gene matches. Per germline, CDR1 MNHEY and CDR2 SVGAGI. The CDR3 is 15 amino acids.

The chain employs TRBV6-5 and TRBJ2-5; D may be TRBD1 (5 bases). The V gene lost 2 bases and the J gene lost 5 bases, with 9 bases spanning the gap. The CDR3 extends over 13 amino acids. From germline, CDR1 is MNHEY and CDR2 SVGAGI. The CDR3 region has the DNA TGTGCCAGCAGTTACCAGGGAAGGGAGACCCAGTACTTC. Its protein is CASSYQGRETQYF.

The V call is TRBV6-4, the J call TRBJ1-4, with 9 bases lining up with TRBD1. The V gene's germline CDR1 is MRHNA and CDR2 SNTAGT. The CDR3 has 14 amino acids. V trimming: 5 bases; J trimming: 8 bases; junction bases outside the gene matches: 6. The CDR3 sequence is CASSYRGQQEKLFF. CDR3 nucleotides: TGTGCCAGCAGTTACAGGGGGCAGCAAGAAAAACTGTTTTTT.

This clone was recorded once. J is TRBJ1-1 and V is TRBV6-6, with D possibly being TRBD1 (5 bases). CDR1 and CDR2 (germline): MNHNY, SVGAGI (reference sequence). The CDR3 covers 15 residues. The V and J ends lost 2 bases and 0 bases respectively, with 10 bases between them. For the CDR3, the DNA is TGTGCCAGCAGTTACACAGGACGGATGAACACTGAAGCTTTCTTT. Protein sequence: CASSYTGRMNTEAFF.

The rearrangement links TRBV6-5 to TRBJ2-7, with D perhaps TRBD1 (7 bases). Trimming removed 7 bases at V and 0 bases at J, with 13 bases between. Germline lookup yields CDR1 MNHEY and CDR2 SVGAGI. The CDR3 spans 14 residues. The CDR3 loop is CASTWQGGSYEQYF. The CDR3 bases are TGTGCCAGCACTTGGCAGGGGGGCTCCTACGAGCAGTACTTC.

The rearrangement uses TRBV7-3 and TRBJ2-3, with 12 positions matching TRBD2. Germline CDR1 SGHTA, CDR2 FQGTGA. The CDR3 contains 17 residues. V shed 5 bases, J shed 4 bases, and the junction held 10 bases outside the gene matches. The chain's CDR3 is CASSPPPLAGGPDTQYF. As DNA, the CDR3 is TGTGCCAGCAGCCCACCCCCACTAGCGGGGGGCCCAGATACGCAGTATTTT.

The chain is built from TRBV19 and TRBJ2-2; 7 nucleotides align to TRBD1. The V and J ends lost 4 bases and 4 bases, in that order; junction bases with no gene match: 12. This CDR3 spans 17 amino acids. Looked up from germline, CDR1 is LNHDA and CDR2 is SQIVND (reference sequence). The CDR3 reads CASSRRLRGPGTGELFF. The CDR3 DNA reads as TGTGCCAGTAGTAGACGACTGAGGGGGCCGGGCACCGGGGAGCTGTTTTTT.

The chain carries TRBV11-1 and TRBJ2-7, with a possible D match to TRBD1 (5 bases). Between the trimmed V and J ends, which lost 1 base and 6 bases, there was a span of 13 bases. Germline V lookup: CDR1 SGHAT, CDR2 FQDESV (reference sequence). This CDR3 region has 14 residues. This CDR3 is CASSLVWGSGEQYF. The CDR3 DNA follows: TGTGCCAGCAGCTTAGTGTGGGGCTCGGGCGAGCAGTACTTC.

This chain links TRBV7-3 with TRBJ2-2, with TRBD2 identical over 10 bases. Germline V lookup: CDR1 SGHTA, CDR2 FQGTGA. J gave up 1 base and V 5 bases, and 4 bases lay outside the gene matches. This CDR3 has 16 residues. In nucleotides, the CDR3 is TGTGCCAGCAGCCTTAGCGGGGGGAAGAACACCGGGGAGCTGTTTTTT. It encodes CASSLSGGKNTGELFF.

As DNA, the CDR3 is TGTGCCACCAGTGGAATTTCCGGGACAGGGGGGACCGGGGAGCTGTTTTTT. Its translation: CATSGISGTGGTGELFF. This chain links TRBV24-1 with TRBJ2-2; 11 bases map to TRBD1. CDR3 size: 17 residues. Germline-derived CDR1 and CDR2 are KGHDR and SFDVKD. V was clipped by 5 bases and J by 5 bases; unmatched bases: 9.

The gene calls are TRBV27 and TRBJ2-5; 10 nucleotides match TRBD1. The trim removed 5 bases at V and 4 bases at J, leaving 7 bases unmatched. CDR1 and CDR2 from the germline V gene are MNHEY and SMNVEV (reference sequence). CDR3 length equals 15 residues. The CDR3 nucleotides read TGTGCCAGCAGTCTGGGGACAGGGGTCGGAGAGACCCAGTACTTC. Encoded protein: CASSLGTGVGETQYF.

This clone was observed once. The chain is built from TRBV5-4 and TRBJ2-2, with D possibly matching TRBD2 (6 bases). The CDR3 is made up of 12 amino acids. V shed 3 bases and J shed 12 bases, with 12 bases lying between them. The germline CDR1 and CDR2 sequences are SGHNT and YYREEE (reference sequence). The CDR3 sequence is CASSWGDRKLFF. The CDR3 nucleotides are TGTGCCAGCAGCTGGGGGGACCGGAAGCTGTTTTTT. Looking up the rest from reference TRBV5-4 and TRBJ2-2 gives the full variable domain: ETGVTQSPTHLIKTRGQQVTLRCSSQSGHNTVSWYQQALGQGPQFIFQYYREEENGRGNFPPRFSGLQFPNYSSELNVNALELDDSALYLCASSWGDRKLFFGEGSRLTVL.

The rearrangement uses TRBV19 and TRBJ1-5; 9 bases agree with TRBD1. CDR3 length: 14 amino acids. V was clipped by 7 bases and J by 7 bases; unmatched bases: 8. Germline CDR1 and CDR2: LNHDA and SQIVND (reference sequence). The CDR3 loop reads CASNLRDRVQPQHF. The DNA for the CDR3 is TGTGCCAGTAACCTCCGGGACAGGGTCCAGCCCCAGCATTTT.

This chain uses TRBV6-5 with TRBJ1-1, with D possibly matching TRBD1 (5 bases). Per the germline V gene, CDR1 is MNHEY and CDR2 is SVGAGI. There are 11 residues in the CDR3. V was pared by 5 bases and J by 11 bases, with 12 bases between. In nucleotides, the CDR3 is TGTGCCAGCAGTCTCCTCCGGGGGGCTTTCTTT. As protein: CASSLLRGAFF.

Here the CDR3 DNA reads TGCGCCAGCAGCTTGTCGCAGTACAATGAGCAGTTCTTC. Protein sequence: CASSLSQYNEQFF. J is TRBJ2-1 and V is TRBV5-1; D is unresolved. Germline V gene sequence: CDR1 SGHRS, CDR2 YFSETQ. The V and J ends lost 1 base and 4 bases respectively, with 6 bases between them. The CDR3 runs 13 residues.